The 6 T cell receptor beta chains below come from one sample, sequenced in a study of blood T cell repertoires in COVID-19. Clones were read by immunoSEQ multiplex PCR, and TCRdb kept only the in-frame ones, dropping some. The sample lists about 40,000 clones; just over 85% were seen once. The material sequenced was peripheral blood. These receptors were taken from a man aged 40-50 years with active COVID-19.

This chain uses TRBV18 with TRBJ2-3, with 12 bases that match TRBD2. Germline CDR1 reads KGHSH; CDR2 reads LQKENI. The CDR3 length is 14 residues. V lost 3 bases and J lost 5; bases outside the gene matches: 0. CDR3 in amino acids: CASSPTSGRDTQYF. The CDR3 DNA reads TGTGCCAGCTCACCGACTAGCGGGAGAGATACGCAGTATTTT.

The chain is built from TRBV28 and TRBJ2-2; 8 bases map to TRBD2. This CDR3 is 14 amino acids long. CDR1 and CDR2 (germline): MDHEN, SYDVKM. V lost 2 bases, J lost 4 bases, and 0 bases stayed unmatched. The CDR3 sequence is CASSLRGGTGELFF. As DNA, the CDR3 is TGTGCCAGCAGTTTACGGGGGGGCACCGGGGAGCTGTTTTTT. Combining the CDR3 with reference TRBV28 and TRBJ2-2 gives the whole variable domain DVKVTQSSRYLVKRTGEKVFLECVQDMDHENMFWYRQDPGLGLRLIYFSYDVKMKEKGDIPEGYSVSREKKERFSLILESASTNQTSMYLCASSLRGGTGELFFGEGSRLTVL.

This clone has a single count. The chain employs TRBV30 and TRBJ1-4; 9 positions match TRBD1. V lost 3 bases and J lost 8; bases outside the gene matches: 7. Germline V gene lookup returns CDR1 GTSNPN and CDR2 SVGIG (reference sequence). The CDR3 totals 14 residues. CDR3 region: CAWSQDRGREKLFF. The CDR3 nucleotides are TGTGCCTGGAGCCAGGACAGGGGTCGAGAAAAACTGTTTTTT.

V usage is TRBV7-3 and J usage is TRBJ2-1, with D maybe TRBD2 (6 bases). The CDR3 is 15 amino acids. CDR1 and CDR2 from the germline V gene are SGHTA and FQGTGA. V lost 1 base to trimming and J lost 7 bases, with 14 bases between them. The CDR3 region has the DNA TGTGCCAGCAGCTTAATGCCGGGAGAGGGTAATGAGCAGTTCTTC. Its translation: CASSLMPGEGNEQFF. Together with reference TRBV7-3 and TRBJ2-1, the CDR3 gives the full variable domain: GAGVSQTPSNKVTEKGKYVELRCDPISGHTALYWYRQSLGQGPEFLIYFQGTGAADDSGLPNDRFFAVRPEGSVSTLKIQRTERGDSAVYLCASSLMPGEGNEQFFGPGTRLTVL.

This clone was picked up a small number of times. The gene calls are TRBV9 and TRBJ1-2; possibly TRBD1 for D (5 bases). The CDR3 runs to 13 residues. Germline V gene data show CDR1 as SGDLS and CDR2 as YYNGEE. V was cut by 6 bases and J by 4 bases, with 13 bases left in between. The CDR3 loop reads CASTKGPLYGYTF. In nucleotides, the CDR3 is TGTGCCAGCACAAAGGGGCCCCTCTATGGCTACACCTTC.

In this sample, this clone turned up once. The V gene is TRBV4-1, the J gene TRBJ1-2; TRBD1 matches 8 bases. V shed 1 base, J shed 8 bases, and the junction held 9 bases outside the gene matches. The CDR3 sequence is 15 residues long. Germline V lookup: CDR1 MGHRA, CDR2 YSYEKL. CDR3 sequence (DNA): TGCGCCAGCAGCCAAGGACAGGGGCCCCCGCAGGGCTACACCTTC. Protein product: CASSQGQGPPQGYTF.